Shown below are 19 T cell receptor beta chains from a single sample sequenced in a study of blood T cells in healthy people across ages. A second roughly 7 to 11 cycle PCR used barcoded and J-beta primers. Each CDR3 protein is one row after TCRdb ran MiXCR on the 5' RACE reads. Of about 930,000 distinct CDR3 sequences in the sample, around 29% are singletons; the top ten hold approximately 10%. The data were also submitted as part of a second study, on T cells of mothers and their children.

The sample taken for sequencing was blood. Receptors were obtained from a woman between 40 and 50 years old in good health.

This chain uses TRBV7-2 with TRBJ2-5; tentative D call: TRBD2 (6 bases). The germline gives CDR1 SGHTA, CDR2 FQGNSA. The V end lost 5 bases, the J end lost 5 bases, and 12 bases lay between the germline ends. CDR3 size: 13 residues. CDR3 nucleotide sequence: TGTGCCAGCAGCGGTGGGGGGTACGAGACCCAGTACTTC. Translating gives CASSGGGYETQYF.

Remarks on this clonotype: A much larger clonotype is one base distant, so this may be a read error. The chain joins TRBV10-3 to TRBJ2-3, with D uncertain. The germline V gene encodes CDR1 ENHRY and CDR2 SYGVKD. The CDR3 runs to 13 residues. For the CDR3, the DNA is TGTACCATCAGTGGTTTAGGCACAGATACGCAGTATTTT. Translated: CTISGLGTDTQYF.

This clonotype appeared a few times. The V call is TRBV6-5, the J call TRBJ2-4, with D unclear. The germline V gene encodes CDR1 MNHEY and CDR2 SVGAGI. The CDR3 length is 16 residues. V was shortened by 4 bases and J by 13 bases, with 26 bases between the two germline ends. The CDR3 coding sequence is TGTGCCAGCAGTTCCACAAGAGGTTTCTCCTACAATGAGCAGTACTTC. Protein: CASSSTRGFSYNEQYF.

CDR3 sequence: CSASVFPANEQFF. For the CDR3, the DNA is TGCAGTGCTAGTGTGTTCCCAGCCAATGAGCAGTTCTTC. J is TRBJ2-1 and V is TRBV20-1; D gene uncertain. Germline CDR1 and CDR2: DFQATT and SNEGSKA (reference sequence). With 3 bases removed from V and 6 bases from J, the gap between germline ends came to 12 bases. CDR3 size: 13 residues.

Comments on this clonotype: This may be a read error: a much more frequent sequence differs by one nucleotide. The chain combines TRBV4-2 with TRBJ2-1; no clear D gene. This CDR3 is 17 amino acids long. The germline V gene has CDR1 LGHNA and CDR2 YNFKEQ. This chain's CDR3 is CASSQEPRLRSYSEQFF. The CDR3 DNA reads TGTGCCAGCAGCCAAGAACCACGTCTGCGCTCCTACAGTGAGCAGTTCTTC.

This clonotype appeared a few times. The gene calls are TRBV28 and TRBJ1-1, with TRBD1 matching over 7 bases. Germline CDR1 and CDR2: MDHEN and SYDVKM. Unmatched junction bases numbered 6, after V lost 4 bases and J lost 7 bases. The CDR3 contains 13 residues. The CDR3 region is CASSSFDRDEAFF. Written as DNA, the CDR3 is TGTGCCAGCAGTTCGTTTGACAGGGATGAAGCTTTCTTT.

The chain combines TRBV6-5 with TRBJ2-2, with D maybe TRBD1 (5 bases). CDR3 length equals 20 residues. Per germline, CDR1 MNHEY and CDR2 SVGAGI. Trimming removed 0 bases at V and 1 base at J, with 21 bases between. CDR3 loop: CASSYSLAVLGHQNTGELFF. The CDR3 coding sequence is TGTGCCAGCAGTTACTCGTTGGCCGTACTCGGACACCAGAACACCGGGGAGCTGTTTTTT.

The chain joins TRBV7-3 to TRBJ2-2; D may be TRBD1 (5 bases). The germline V gene encodes CDR1 SGHTA and CDR2 FQGTGA. The V end lost 1 base, the J end lost 7 bases, and 13 bases lay between the germline ends. The length of the CDR3 is 15 residues. The CDR3 nucleotides read TGTGCCAGCAGCTTAAGTGCTGTCCAGGGCGGGGAGCTGTTTTTT. Amino acids: CASSLSAVQGGELFF.

This clonotype occurred a few times. The J gene is TRBJ1-5, the V gene TRBV12-3 or TRBV12-4; 7 bases line up with TRBD1. The V segment lost 1 base and the J segment 7 bases; nucleotides outside the gene matches: 7. The CDR3 spans 15 residues. The CDR3 DNA reads TGTGCCAGCAGTTTAGAGGTTAACAGGGGCCAGCCCCAGCATTTT. Translating it yields CASSLEVNRGQPQHF.

For this clonotype: This may stem from a read error, because a much larger clone lies one nucleotide away. No conserved phenylalanine or tryptophan ends this CDR3, so it is likely a read error. The DNA of the CDR3 is TGCAGTGCAACAGACAGGGTCAACTATGGCTACACCGTC. Protein sequence: CSATDRVNYGYTV. The rearrangement joins TRBV20-1 to TRBJ1-2, with TRBD1 identical over 7 bases. J gave up 2 bases and V 6 bases, and 6 bases lay outside the gene matches. The CDR3 totals 13 residues. In germline, CDR1 is DFQATT, CDR2 SNEGSKA (reference sequence).

The rearrangement links TRBV7-9 to TRBJ1-5; unclear D gene. This CDR3 contains 14 residues. Germline CDR1 reads SEHNR; CDR2 reads FQNEAQ (reference sequence). Trimming removed 1 base from V and 7 bases from J, with 11 bases in between. Here the CDR3 reads CASSLDGIGQPQHF. CDR3 coding DNA: TGTGCCAGCAGCTTAGACGGTATCGGACAGCCCCAGCATTTT.

This rearrangement joins TRBV20-1 to TRBJ2-3; 8 bases map to TRBD2. V lost 6 bases, J lost 8 bases, and 16 bases stayed unmatched. Germline-derived CDR1 and CDR2 are DFQATT and SNEGSKA (reference sequence). The CDR3 contains 15 residues. The CDR3 DNA reads as TGCAGTGCACCCCAAGGGGGACTAGGGGCGGCTACGCAGTATTTT. This sequence encodes CSAPQGGLGAATQYF.

The gene calls are TRBV7-9 and TRBJ2-1, with TRBD1 matching 10 bases. Germline V gene data show CDR1 as SEHNR and CDR2 as FQNEAQ (reference sequence). With V trimmed by 5 bases and J by 7 bases, 11 bases remained unmatched. The CDR3 length is 16 residues. DNA for the CDR3: TGTGCCAGCAGCGCGGTGACAGGGGGCAGGGCGAATGAGCAGTTCTTC. Encoded protein: CASSAVTGGRANEQFF.

V usage is TRBV7-8 and J usage is TRBJ2-3; perhaps TRBD2 as D (5 bases). The CDR3 loop spans 14 amino acids. V lost 0 bases and J 5 bases, leaving 9 bases between the germline ends. Germline values: CDR1 SGHVS, CDR2 FQNEAQ. Written as DNA, the CDR3 is TGTGCCAGCAGCTTAGCGGACGGGGAAGATACGCAGTATTTT. It translates to CASSLADGEDTQYF.

A note on this clonotype: This could be a read error, since a much larger clone is one nucleotide away. The chain has TRBV7-2 and TRBJ2-7; maybe TRBD2 (6 bases). CDR3 length: 16 residues. Looked up from germline, CDR1 is SGHTA and CDR2 is FQGNSA. Between the trimmed V and J ends, which lost 5 bases and 7 bases, there was a span of 24 bases. CDR3 loop: CASSVGGVGSYNEQYF. The DNA of the CDR3 is TGTGCCAGCAGCGTGGGAGGCGTAGGGTCCTACAATGAGCAGTACTTC.

This clonotype has just a few counts. The chain combines TRBV4-1 with TRBJ2-1; 7 bases align to TRBD1. Looked up from germline, CDR1 is MGHRA and CDR2 is YSYEKL. The ends lost 3 bases at V and 8 bases at J; junction bases unmatched: 7. The CDR3 is made up of 14 amino acids. Written as DNA, the CDR3 is TGCGCCAGCAGCCACGAAAGACAGGGCTATGAGCAGTTCTTC. Its protein product is CASSHERQGYEQFF.

This chain uses TRBV7-3 with TRBJ1-2, with TRBD1 as a possible D gene (5 bases). CDR3 size: 14 residues. Trimming took off 5 bases at V and 8 bases at J, with 18 bases between the two ends. CDR1 and CDR2 (germline): SGHTA, FQGTGA. This CDR3 reads CASSPGPPEVGYTF. CDR3 coding DNA: TGTGCCAGCAGCCCGGGACCCCCAGAGGTGGGCTACACCTTC.

This sequence joins TRBV24-1 and TRBJ2-2, with 7 bases lining up with TRBD1. V was pared by 4 bases and J by 5 bases, with 12 bases of the junction left unmatched. Looked up from germline, CDR1 is KGHDR and CDR2 is SFDVKD. The CDR3 has 17 amino acids. This chain's CDR3 is CATSDSTTGDETGELFF. For the CDR3, the DNA is TGTGCCACCAGTGACTCCACCACAGGGGATGAAACCGGGGAGCTGTTTTTT.

The rearrangement links TRBV5-1 to TRBJ2-2, with D possibly being TRBD1 (7 bases). The CDR3 consists of 16 residues. CDR1 SGHRS and CDR2 YFSETQ come from the germline V gene. V lost 0 bases to trimming and J lost 5 bases, with 14 bases between them. CDR3 region: CASSLAHRGGTGELFF. CDR3 in DNA: TGCGCCAGCAGCTTGGCACACAGGGGAGGAACCGGGGAGCTGTTTTTT.